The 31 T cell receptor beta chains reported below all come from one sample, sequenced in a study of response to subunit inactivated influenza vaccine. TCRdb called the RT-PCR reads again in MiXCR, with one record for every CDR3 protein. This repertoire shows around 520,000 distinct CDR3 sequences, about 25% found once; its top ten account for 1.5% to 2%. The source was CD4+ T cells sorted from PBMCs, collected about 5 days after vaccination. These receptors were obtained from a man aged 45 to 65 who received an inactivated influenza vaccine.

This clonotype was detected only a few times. CDR3 sequence (DNA): TGTGCCAGCAGTTTCAGACGGGGGGAACGCACTGAAGCTTTCTTT. This gives the protein CASSFRRGERTEAFF. This rearrangement joins TRBV12-3 or TRBV12-4 to TRBJ1-1; the D gene is possibly TRBD1 (5 bases). Trimming left V 3 bases short and J 4 bases short, with 15 bases between. The CDR3 consists of 15 residues.

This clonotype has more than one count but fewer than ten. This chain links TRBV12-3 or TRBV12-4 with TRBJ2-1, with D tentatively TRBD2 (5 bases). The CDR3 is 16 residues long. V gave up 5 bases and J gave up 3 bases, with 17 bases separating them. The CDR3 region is CASSDRGVFFYNEQFF. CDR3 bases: TGTGCCAGCAGTGACCGGGGAGTTTTCTTCTACAATGAGCAGTTCTTC.

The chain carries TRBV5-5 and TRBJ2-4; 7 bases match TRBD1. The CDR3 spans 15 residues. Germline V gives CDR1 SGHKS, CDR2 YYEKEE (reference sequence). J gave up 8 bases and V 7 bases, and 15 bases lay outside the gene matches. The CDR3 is CASSRFIGGEYIQYF. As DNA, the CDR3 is TGTGCCAGCTCGCGGTTTATAGGGGGCGAGTACATTCAGTACTTC.

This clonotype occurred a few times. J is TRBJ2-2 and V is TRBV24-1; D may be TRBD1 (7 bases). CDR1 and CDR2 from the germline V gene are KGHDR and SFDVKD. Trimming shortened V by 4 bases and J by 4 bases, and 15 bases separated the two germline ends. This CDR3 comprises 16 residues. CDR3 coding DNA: TGTGCCACCAGTGACGTACAGGGGACTCTCACCGGGGAGCTGTTTTTT. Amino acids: CATSDVQGTLTGELFF.

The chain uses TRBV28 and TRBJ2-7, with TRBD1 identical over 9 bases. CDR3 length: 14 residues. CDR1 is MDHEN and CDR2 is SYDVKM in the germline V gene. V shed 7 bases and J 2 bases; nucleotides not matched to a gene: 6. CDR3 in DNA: TGTGCCAGCACCTGGGGACAGGGCGCCTACGAGCAGTACTTC. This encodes CASTWGQGAYEQYF.

CDR3 nucleotide sequence: TGTGCCAGCAGTTTTTCAGGGATGTCACTCGAGCAGTACTTC. Its translation: CASSFSGMSLEQYF. The V gene is TRBV12-3 or TRBV12-4, the J gene TRBJ2-7, with D tentatively TRBD1 (5 bases). This CDR3 is 14 amino acids long. The ends were cut back, 3 bases at V and 6 bases at J, with 15 bases in the middle.

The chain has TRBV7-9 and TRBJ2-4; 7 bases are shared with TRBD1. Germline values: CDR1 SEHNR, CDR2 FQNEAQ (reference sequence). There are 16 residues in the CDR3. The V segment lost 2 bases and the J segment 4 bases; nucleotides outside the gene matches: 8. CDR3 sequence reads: CASSLSQGVEKNIQYF. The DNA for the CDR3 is TGTGCCAGCAGCTTAAGCCAGGGGGTTGAAAAAAACATTCAGTACTTC. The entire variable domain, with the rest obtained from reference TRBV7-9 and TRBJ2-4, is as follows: DTGVSQNPRHKITKRGQNVTFRCDPISEHNRLYWYRQTLGQGPEFLTYFQNEAQLEKSRLLSDRFSAERPKGSFSTLEIQRTEQGDSAMYLCASSLSQGVEKNIQYFGAGTRLSVL.

As DNA, the CDR3 is TGTGCCAGCAGTCTACAGCGGATAGCAGAGACCCAGTACTTC. Residues: CASSLQRIAETQYF. The chain couples TRBV12-3 or TRBV12-4 to TRBJ2-5; tentatively, D is TRBD2 (5 bases). This CDR3 has 14 amino acids. Trimming pared 5 bases from V and 4 bases from J, leaving 14 bases between.

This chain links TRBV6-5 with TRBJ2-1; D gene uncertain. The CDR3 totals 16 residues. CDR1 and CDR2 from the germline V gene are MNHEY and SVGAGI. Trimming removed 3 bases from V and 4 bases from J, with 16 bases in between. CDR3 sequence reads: CASSYSRPPLYNEQFF. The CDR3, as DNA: TGTGCCAGCAGTTATTCCCGCCCGCCCCTATACAATGAGCAGTTCTTC.

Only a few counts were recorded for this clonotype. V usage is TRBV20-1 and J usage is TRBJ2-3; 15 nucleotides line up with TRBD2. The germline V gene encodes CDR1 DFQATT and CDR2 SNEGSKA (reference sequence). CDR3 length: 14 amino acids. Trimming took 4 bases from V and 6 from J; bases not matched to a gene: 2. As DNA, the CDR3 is TGCAGTGCTACTGGACTAGCGGGAGGGGATACGCAGTATTTT. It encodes CSATGLAGGDTQYF.

The DNA for the CDR3 is TGTGCCAGCAGTTTCCGACTAGCGGGAGGGGATACGCAGTATTTT. Its protein product is CASSFRLAGGDTQYF. The chain joins TRBV12-3 or TRBV12-4 to TRBJ2-3; 14 nucleotides align to TRBD2. This CDR3 contains 15 residues. The V and J ends lost 3 bases and 6 bases, in that order; junction bases with no gene match: 2.

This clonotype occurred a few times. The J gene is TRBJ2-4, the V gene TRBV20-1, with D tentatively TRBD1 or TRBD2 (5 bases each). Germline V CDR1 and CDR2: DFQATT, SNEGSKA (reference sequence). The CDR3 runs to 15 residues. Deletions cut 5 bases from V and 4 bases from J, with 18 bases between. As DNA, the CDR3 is TGCAGTGCTCCCTCGGGGCGGGCCCTAAAAAACATTCAGTACTTC. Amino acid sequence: CSAPSGRALKNIQYF.

The CDR3 loop is CAISAVDGRAQYF. For the CDR3, the DNA is TGTGCCATCAGTGCGGTCGATGGAAGGGCCCAGTACTTC. The chain recombines TRBV10-3 with TRBJ2-5, with unresolved D. Trimming pared 4 bases from V and 9 bases from J, leaving 15 bases between. This CDR3 region has 13 residues. Germline V lookup: CDR1 ENHRY, CDR2 SYGVKD.

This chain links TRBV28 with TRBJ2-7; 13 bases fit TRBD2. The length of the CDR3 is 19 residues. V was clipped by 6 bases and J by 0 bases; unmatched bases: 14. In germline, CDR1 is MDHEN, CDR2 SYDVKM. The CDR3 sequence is CASRLKGLAGSASSYEQYF. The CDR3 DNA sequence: TGTGCCAGCAGGTTAAAGGGACTAGCGGGATCTGCGAGCTCCTACGAGCAGTACTTC.

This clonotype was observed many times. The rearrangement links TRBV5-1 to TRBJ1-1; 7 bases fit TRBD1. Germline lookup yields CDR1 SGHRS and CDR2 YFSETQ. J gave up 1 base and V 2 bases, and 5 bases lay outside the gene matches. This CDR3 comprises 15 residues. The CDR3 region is CASSFSAGGNTEAFF. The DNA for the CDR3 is TGCGCCAGCAGCTTCTCCGCAGGGGGGAACACTGAAGCTTTCTTT. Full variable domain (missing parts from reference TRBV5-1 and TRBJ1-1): KAGVTQTPRYLIKTRGQQVTLSCSPISGHRSVSWYQQTPGQGLQFLFEYFSETQRNKGNFPGRFSGRQFSNSRSEMNVSTLELGDSALYLCASSFSAGGNTEAFFGQGTRLTVV.

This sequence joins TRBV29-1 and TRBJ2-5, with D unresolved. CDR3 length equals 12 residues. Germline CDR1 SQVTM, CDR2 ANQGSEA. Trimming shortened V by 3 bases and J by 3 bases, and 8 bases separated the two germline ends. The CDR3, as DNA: TGCAGCGTTGATTTTGAGGAAGAGACCCAGTACTTC. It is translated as CSVDFEEETQYF.

The CDR3 DNA follows: TGCAGCGGCCTTGTTACGGGACAGACTACCGTGAACACTGAAGCTTTCTTT. Its protein product is CSGLVTGQTTVNTEAFF. The genes are TRBV29-1 and TRBJ1-1, with 7 positions matching TRBD1. The CDR3 covers 17 residues. Germline V gene data show CDR1 as SQVTM and CDR2 as ANQGSEA. V shed 7 bases and J 0 bases; nucleotides not matched to a gene: 17.

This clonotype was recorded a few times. CDR3 bases: TGTGCCAGCAGCCTCGGGGCTCACACTGAAGCTTTCTTT. Protein product: CASSLGAHTEAFF. The V and J genes are TRBV12-3 or TRBV12-4 and TRBJ1-1; possibly TRBD1 for D (5 bases). The CDR3 is 13 amino acids. The V end lost 6 bases, the J end lost 3 bases, and 11 bases lay between the germline ends.

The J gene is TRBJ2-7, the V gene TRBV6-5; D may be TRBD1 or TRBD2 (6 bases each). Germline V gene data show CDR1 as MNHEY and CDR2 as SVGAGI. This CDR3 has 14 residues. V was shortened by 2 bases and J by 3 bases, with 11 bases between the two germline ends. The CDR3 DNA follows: TGTGCCAGCAGTTACGCGAGGGGGGACTACGAGCAGTACTTC. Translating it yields CASSYARGDYEQYF.

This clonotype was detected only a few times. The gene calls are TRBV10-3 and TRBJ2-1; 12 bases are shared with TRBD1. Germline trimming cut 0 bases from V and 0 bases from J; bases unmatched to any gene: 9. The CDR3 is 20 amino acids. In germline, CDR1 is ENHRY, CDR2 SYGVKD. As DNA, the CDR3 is TGTGCCATCAGTGAGTCCTTAGGGACAGGGGGCGGACTCTCCTACAATGAGCAGTTCTTC. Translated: CAISESLGTGGGLSYNEQFF.

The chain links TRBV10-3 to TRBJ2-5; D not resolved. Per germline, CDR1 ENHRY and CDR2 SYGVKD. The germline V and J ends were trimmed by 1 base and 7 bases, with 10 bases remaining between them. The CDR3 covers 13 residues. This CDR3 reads CAISELVPGTQYF. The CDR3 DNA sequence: TGTGCCATCAGTGAGTTAGTGCCGGGGACCCAGTACTTC.

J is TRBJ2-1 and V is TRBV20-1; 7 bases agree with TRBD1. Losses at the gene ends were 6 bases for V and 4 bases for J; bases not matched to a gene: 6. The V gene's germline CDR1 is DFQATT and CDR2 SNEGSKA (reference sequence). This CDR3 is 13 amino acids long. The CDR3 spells CSASGTVYNEQFF. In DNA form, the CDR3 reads TGCAGTGCATCCGGGACAGTATACAATGAGCAGTTCTTC.

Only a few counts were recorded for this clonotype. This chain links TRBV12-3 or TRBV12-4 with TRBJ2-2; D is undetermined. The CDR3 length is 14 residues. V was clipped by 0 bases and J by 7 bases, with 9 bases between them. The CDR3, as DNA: TGTGCCAGCAGTTTAGCGCTAACCATCGGGGAGCTGTTTTTT. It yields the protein CASSLALTIGELFF.

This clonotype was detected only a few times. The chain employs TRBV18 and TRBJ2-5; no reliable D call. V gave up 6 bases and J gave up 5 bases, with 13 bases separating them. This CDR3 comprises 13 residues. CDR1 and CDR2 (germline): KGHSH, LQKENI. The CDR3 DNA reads TGTGCCAGCTCGCCTGTACCTCAGGAGACCCAGTACTTC. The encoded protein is CASSPVPQETQYF.

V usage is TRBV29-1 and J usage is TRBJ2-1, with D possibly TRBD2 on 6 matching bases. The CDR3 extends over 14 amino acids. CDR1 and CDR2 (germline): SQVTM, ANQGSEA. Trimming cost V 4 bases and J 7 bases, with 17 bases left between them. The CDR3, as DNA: TGCAGCGTTGCCGAAGGAGGGTCGGTAAATGAGCAGTTCTTC. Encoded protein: CSVAEGGSVNEQFF.

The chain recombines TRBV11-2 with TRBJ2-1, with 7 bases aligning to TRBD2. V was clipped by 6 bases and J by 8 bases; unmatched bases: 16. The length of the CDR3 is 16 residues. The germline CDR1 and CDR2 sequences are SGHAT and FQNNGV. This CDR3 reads CASSRGRAGPMDEQFF. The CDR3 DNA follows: TGTGCCAGCAGTCGAGGGAGGGCAGGTCCTATGGATGAGCAGTTCTTC.

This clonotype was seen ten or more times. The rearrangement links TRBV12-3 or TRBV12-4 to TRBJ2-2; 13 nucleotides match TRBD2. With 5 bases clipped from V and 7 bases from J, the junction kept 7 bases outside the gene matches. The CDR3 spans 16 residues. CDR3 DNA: TGTGCCAGCAGTACCGGGACTAGCGGGGTTGTCGGGGAGCTGTTTTTT. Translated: CASSTGTSGVVGELFF.

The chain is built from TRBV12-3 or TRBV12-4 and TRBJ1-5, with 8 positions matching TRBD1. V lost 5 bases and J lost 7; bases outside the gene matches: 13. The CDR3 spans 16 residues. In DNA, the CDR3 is TGTGCCAGCAGTCTCCAACAGGGGGAGGGAGGCCAGCCCCAGCATTTT. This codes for CASSLQQGEGGQPQHF.

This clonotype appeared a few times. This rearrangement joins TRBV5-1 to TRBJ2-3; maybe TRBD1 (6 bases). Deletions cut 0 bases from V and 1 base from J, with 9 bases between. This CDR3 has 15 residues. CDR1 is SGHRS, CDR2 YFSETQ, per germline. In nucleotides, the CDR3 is TGCGCCAGCAGCTTGGGGGGGCCGGGCACAGATACGCAGTATTTT. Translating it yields CASSLGGPGTDTQYF.

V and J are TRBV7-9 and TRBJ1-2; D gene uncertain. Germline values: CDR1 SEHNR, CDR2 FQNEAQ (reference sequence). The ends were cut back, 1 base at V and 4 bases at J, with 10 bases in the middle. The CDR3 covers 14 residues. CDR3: CASSLGRSPYGYTF. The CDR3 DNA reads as TGTGCCAGCAGCTTAGGGCGCAGCCCCTATGGCTACACCTTC.

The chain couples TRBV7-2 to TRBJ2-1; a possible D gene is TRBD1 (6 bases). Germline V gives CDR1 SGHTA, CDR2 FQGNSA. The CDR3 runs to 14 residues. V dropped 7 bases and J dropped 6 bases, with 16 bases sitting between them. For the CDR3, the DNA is TGTGCCAGCACACAGGGTTTCATCGCCAATGAGCAGTTCTTC. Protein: CASTQGFIANEQFF.